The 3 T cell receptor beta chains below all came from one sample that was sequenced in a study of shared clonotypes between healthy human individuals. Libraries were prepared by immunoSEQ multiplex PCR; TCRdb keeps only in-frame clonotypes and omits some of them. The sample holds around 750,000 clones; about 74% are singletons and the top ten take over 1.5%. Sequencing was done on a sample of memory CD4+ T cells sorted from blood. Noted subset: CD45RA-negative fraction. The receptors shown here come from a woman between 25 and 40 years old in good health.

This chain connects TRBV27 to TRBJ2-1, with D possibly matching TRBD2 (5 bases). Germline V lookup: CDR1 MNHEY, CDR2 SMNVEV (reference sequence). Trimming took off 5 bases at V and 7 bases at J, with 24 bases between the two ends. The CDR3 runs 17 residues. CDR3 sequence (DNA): TGTGCCAGCAGTGAGGTTGGAGCGGCTCCTAAAGGGAATGAGCAGTTCTTC. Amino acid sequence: CASSEVGAAPKGNEQFF.

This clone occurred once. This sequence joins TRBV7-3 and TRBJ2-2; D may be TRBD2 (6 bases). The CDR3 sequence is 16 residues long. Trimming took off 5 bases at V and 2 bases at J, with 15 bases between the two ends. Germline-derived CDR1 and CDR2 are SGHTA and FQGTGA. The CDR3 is CASSPSSSANTGELFF. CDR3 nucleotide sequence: TGTGCCAGCAGCCCATCCTCTAGCGCTAACACCGGGGAGCTGTTTTTT. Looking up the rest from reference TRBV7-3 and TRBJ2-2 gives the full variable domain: GAGVSQTPSNKVTEKGKYVELRCDPISGHTALYWYRQSLGQGPEFLIYFQGTGAADDSGLPNDRFFAVRPEGSVSTLKIQRTERGDSAVYLCASSPSSSANTGELFFGEGSRLTVL.

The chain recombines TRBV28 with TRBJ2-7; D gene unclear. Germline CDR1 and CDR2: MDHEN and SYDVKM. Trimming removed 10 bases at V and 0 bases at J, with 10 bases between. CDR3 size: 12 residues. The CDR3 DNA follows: TGTGCCACCAGGACGCTCTCCTACGAGCAGTACTTC. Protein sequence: CATRTLSYEQYF. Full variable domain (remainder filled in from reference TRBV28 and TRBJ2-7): DVKVTQSSRYLVKRTGEKVFLECVQDMDHENMFWYRQDPGLGLRLIYFSYDVKMKEKGDIPEGYSVSREKKERFSLILESASTNQTSMYLCATRTLSYEQYFGPGTRLTVT.